This T cell receptor beta chain came from a study of T-cell memory formation after mild COVID-19. Findings and caveats of the study: Several responding clones turned up in pre-infection memory, indicating that cross-reactive memory may have taken part.

MiXCR, run by TCRdb on the 5' RACE reads, gives a single entry per CDR3 protein. The profile shows hundreds of thousands of distinct CDR3 sequences, approximately 14% of them singletons. Germline V CDR1 and CDR2: SGHTA, FQGTGA. The ends lost 2 bases at V and 7 bases at J; junction bases unmatched: 8. The CDR3 length is 15 residues. Details on this clonotype: The antigen remains undetermined.

Sequenced: PBMCs or a T cell subset sorted from them (not recorded which). This clonotype was obtained from a man between 18 and 35 years old who had mild COVID-19 (a few samples of this study predate the infection). Cell type and time point are not known. The genes are TRBV7-3 and TRBJ2-1; 7 nucleotides match TRBD2. CDR3 residues: CASSLSSGAGNEQFF. In nucleotides, the CDR3 is TGTGCCAGCAGCTTATCGAGCGGGGCTGGGAATGAGCAGTTCTTC.